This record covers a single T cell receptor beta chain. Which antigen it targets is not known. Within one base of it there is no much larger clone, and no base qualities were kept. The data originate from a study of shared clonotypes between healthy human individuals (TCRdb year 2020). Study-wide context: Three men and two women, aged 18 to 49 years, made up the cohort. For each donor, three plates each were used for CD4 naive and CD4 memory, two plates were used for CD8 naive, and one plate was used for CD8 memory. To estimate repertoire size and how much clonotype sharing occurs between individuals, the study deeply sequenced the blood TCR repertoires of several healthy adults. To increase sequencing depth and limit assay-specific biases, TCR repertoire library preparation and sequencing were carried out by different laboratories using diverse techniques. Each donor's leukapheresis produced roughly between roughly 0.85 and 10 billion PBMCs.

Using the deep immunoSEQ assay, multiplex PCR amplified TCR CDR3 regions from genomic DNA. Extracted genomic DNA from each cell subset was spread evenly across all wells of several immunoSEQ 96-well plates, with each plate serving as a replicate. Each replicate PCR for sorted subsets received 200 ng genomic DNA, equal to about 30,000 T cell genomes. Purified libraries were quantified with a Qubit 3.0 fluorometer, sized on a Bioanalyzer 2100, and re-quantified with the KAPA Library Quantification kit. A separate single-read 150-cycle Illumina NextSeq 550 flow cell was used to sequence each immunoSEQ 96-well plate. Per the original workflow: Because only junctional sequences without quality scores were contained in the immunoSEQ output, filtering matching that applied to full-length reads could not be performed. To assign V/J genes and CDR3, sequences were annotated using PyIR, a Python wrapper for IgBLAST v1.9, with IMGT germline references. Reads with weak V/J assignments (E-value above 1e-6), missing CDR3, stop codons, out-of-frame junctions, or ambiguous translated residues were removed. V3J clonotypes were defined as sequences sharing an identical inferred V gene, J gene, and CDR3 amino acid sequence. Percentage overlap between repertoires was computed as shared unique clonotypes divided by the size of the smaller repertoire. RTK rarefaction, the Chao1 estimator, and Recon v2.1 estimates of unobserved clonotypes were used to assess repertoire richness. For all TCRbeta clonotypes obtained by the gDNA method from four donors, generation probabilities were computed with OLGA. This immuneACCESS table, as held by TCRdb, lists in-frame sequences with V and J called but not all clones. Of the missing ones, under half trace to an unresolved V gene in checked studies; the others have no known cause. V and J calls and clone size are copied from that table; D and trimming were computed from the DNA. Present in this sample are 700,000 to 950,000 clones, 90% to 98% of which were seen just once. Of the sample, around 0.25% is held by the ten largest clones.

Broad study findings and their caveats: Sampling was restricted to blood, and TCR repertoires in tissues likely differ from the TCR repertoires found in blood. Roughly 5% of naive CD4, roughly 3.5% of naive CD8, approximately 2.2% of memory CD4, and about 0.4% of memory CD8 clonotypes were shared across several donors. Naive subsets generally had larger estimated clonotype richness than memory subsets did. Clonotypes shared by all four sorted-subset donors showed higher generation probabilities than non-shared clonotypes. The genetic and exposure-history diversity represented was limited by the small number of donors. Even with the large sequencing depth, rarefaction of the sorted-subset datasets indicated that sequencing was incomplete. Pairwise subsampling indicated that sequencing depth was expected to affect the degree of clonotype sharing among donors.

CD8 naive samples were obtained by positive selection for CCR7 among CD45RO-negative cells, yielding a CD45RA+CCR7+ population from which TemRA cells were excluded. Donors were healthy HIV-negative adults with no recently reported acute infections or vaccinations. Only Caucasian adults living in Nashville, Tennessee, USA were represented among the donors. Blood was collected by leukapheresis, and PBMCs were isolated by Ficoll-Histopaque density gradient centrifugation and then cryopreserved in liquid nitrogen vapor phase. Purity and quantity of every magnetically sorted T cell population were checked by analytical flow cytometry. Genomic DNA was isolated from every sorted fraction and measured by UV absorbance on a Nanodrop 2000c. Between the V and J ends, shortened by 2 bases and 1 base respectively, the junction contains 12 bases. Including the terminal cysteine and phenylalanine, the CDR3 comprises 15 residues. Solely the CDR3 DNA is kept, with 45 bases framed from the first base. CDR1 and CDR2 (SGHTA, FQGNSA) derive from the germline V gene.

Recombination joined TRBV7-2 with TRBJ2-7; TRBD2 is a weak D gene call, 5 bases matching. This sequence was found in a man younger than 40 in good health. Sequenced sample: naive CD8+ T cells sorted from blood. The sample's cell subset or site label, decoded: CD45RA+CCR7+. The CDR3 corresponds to CASSLRGYGSYEQYF. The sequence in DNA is TGTGCCAGCAGCTTACGAGGGTATGGTTCCTACGAGCAGTACTTC.